The 9 T cell receptor beta chains given below trace back to one sample, sequenced in a study of T cells in localized non-small cell lung cancer. Assay used: immunoSEQ multiplex PCR; TCRdb lists only in-frame clones, some missing. The sample shows approximately 72,000 clones, roughly four fifths of them seen only once. Sequencing used peripheral blood, obtained before any cancer treatment. Source of these receptors: an older female donor with stage I lung adenocarcinoma.

The genes are TRBV11-1 and TRBJ2-5; D gene ambiguous. The CDR3 is 13 amino acids. Trimming removed 5 bases at V and 2 bases at J, with 9 bases between. The germline V gene encodes CDR1 SGHAT and CDR2 FQDESV (reference sequence). The CDR3 bases are TGTGCCAGCAGCCCTGACCAGCAAGAGACCCAGTACTTC. Translation: CASSPDQQETQYF.

As DNA, the CDR3 is TGTGCCACCCAAGGACAGAACACTGAAGCTTTCTTT. Its translation is CATQGQNTEAFF. V gene TRBV19 combines with J gene TRBJ1-1; weak D call: TRBD1 (5 bases). The CDR3 is 12 amino acids. CDR1 LNHDA and CDR2 SQIVND come from the germline V gene (reference sequence). The V gene lost 10 bases and the J gene lost 1 base, with 10 bases spanning the gap.

The rearrangement links TRBV6-1 to TRBJ2-7; D remains unclear. CDR1 MNHNS and CDR2 SASEGT come from the germline V gene. The CDR3 has 14 amino acids. Trimming removed 4 bases from V and 1 base from J, with 11 bases in between. The CDR3 loop reads CASSGRTGSYEQYF. The CDR3 DNA follows: TGTGCCAGCAGTGGTCGGACGGGTTCCTACGAGCAGTACTTC.

The chain links TRBV2 to TRBJ1-2; D unresolved. The CDR3 has 12 amino acids. Germline assignment: CDR1 SNHLY and CDR2 FYNNEI. Here the CDR3 reads CALGWGGYGYTF. The CDR3 DNA reads TGTGCTCTCGGGTGGGGAGGCTATGGCTACACCTTC.

The V and J genes are TRBV5-1 and TRBJ1-2, with D unresolved. This CDR3 region has 13 residues. CDR1 and CDR2 from the germline V gene are SGHRS and YFSETQ. The V end lost 0 bases, the J end lost 1 base, and 4 bases lay between the germline ends. CDR3 residues: CASSLDSNYGYTF. The CDR3 DNA reads as TGCGCCAGCAGCTTGGACAGTAACTATGGCTACACCTTC. Together with reference TRBV5-1 and TRBJ1-2, the CDR3 gives the full variable domain: KAGVTQTPRYLIKTRGQQVTLSCSPISGHRSVSWYQQTPGQGLQFLFEYFSETQRNKGNFPGRFSGRQFSNSRSEMNVSTLELGDSALYLCASSLDSNYGYTFGSGTRLTVV.

The V and J genes are TRBV18 and TRBJ2-5, with TRBD2 matching 9 bases. The CDR3 is 17 amino acids. Trimming cost V 0 bases and J 6 bases; bases outside gene matches: 11. Germline values: CDR1 KGHSH, CDR2 LQKENI. CDR3 DNA: TGTGCCAGCTCACCACCGGTTGCTAGCGGGGTGTGGAAGACCCAGTACTTC. Translation: CASSPPVASGVWKTQYF.

The chain joins TRBV5-1 to TRBJ1-6; unclear D gene. Germline V gene lookup returns CDR1 SGHRS and CDR2 YFSETQ. With 1 base removed from V and 5 bases from J, the gap between germline ends came to 10 bases. The CDR3 runs 15 residues. The CDR3: CASSLTTGNNSPLHF. The CDR3 nucleotides read TGCGCCAGCAGCTTGACGACGGGGAATAATTCACCCCTCCACTTT.

The gene calls are TRBV4-1 and TRBJ2-7; 7 bases map to TRBD1. With 4 bases clipped from V and 5 bases from J, the junction kept 5 bases outside the gene matches. Germline V lookup: CDR1 MGHRA, CDR2 YSYEKL. The CDR3 extends over 13 amino acids. The CDR3 nucleotides are TGCGCCAGCAGCCCTGACAGGGCTAACGAGCAGTACTTC. Protein: CASSPDRANEQYF.

The rearrangement uses TRBV15 and TRBJ2-3; no reliable D call. Germline CDR1 LNHNV, CDR2 YYDKDF (reference sequence). This CDR3 spans 17 amino acids. Trimming cost V 0 bases and J 1 base, with 14 bases left between them. The CDR3 DNA reads as TGTGCCACCAGCAGAGATTACAGCTCCGGACGCACAGATACGCAGTATTTT. Translated, it gives CATSRDYSSGRTDTQYF.